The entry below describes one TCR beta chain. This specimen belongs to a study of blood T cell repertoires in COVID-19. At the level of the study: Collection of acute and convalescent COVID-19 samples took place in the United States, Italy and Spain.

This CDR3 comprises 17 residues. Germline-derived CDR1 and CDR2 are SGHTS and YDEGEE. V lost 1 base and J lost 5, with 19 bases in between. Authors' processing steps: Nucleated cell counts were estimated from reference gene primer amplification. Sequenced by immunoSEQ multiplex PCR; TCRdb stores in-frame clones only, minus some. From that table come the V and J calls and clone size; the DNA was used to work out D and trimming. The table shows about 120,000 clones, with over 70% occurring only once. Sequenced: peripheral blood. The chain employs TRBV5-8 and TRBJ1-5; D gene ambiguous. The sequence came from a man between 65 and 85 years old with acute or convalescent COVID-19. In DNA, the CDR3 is TGTGCCAGCAGCTTGCCAACCTTAGAGGTTTTCGATCAGCCCCAGCATTTT. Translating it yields CASSLPTLEVFDQPQHF.